The present T cell receptor beta chain was sequenced within a study of control samples from healthy donors and cancer patients. The table came from immunoSEQ multiplex PCR; TCRdb's copy has only in-frame clones and leaves some out. This sample yields 170,000 or so clones, of which approximately 91% are seen a single time; 2% to 2.5% belongs to the top ten. From germline, CDR1 is KGHSH and CDR2 LQKENI. V lost 6 bases and J lost 4, with 19 bases in between. The CDR3 length is 15 residues. The sequenced material came from blood. The clonotype comes from a woman between 40 and 50 years old in good health. The chain joins TRBV18 to TRBJ2-7, with a tentative D call TRBD1 (7 bases). CDR3 sequence reads: CASSAGGTDRYEQYF. The CDR3 DNA is TGTGCCAGCTCCGCCGGCGGGACAGACCGGTACGAGCAGTACTTC.